This T cell receptor beta chain was sequenced during a study of graft-versus-host responses after intestinal transplantation. Looking at the study overall: Induction using anti-thymocyte globulin, followed by tacrolimus and steroids for approximately 3 years, was given to all recipients. Study results and caveats: The presence of high graft-versus-host to host-versus-graft clonal ratios in allografts characterized patients with graft-donor T cell macrochimerism. In recipient marrow, GvH clones were found, and some appeared first in ileum or blood. Early post-transplant falls in HvG clones accompanied the peak levels of circulating GvH clones.

The CDR3 runs to 15 residues. With 2 bases clipped from V and 2 bases from J, the junction kept 5 bases outside the gene matches. The germline gives CDR1 SGHNT, CDR2 YYREEE (reference sequence). Notes on this clone: What it binds is unknown.

Profiled with immunoSEQ multiplex PCR; TCRdb holds only in-frame clones, not every one. The sample carries fewer than 90,000 clones, 94% recorded once. Here the sequenced sample was unstimulated CD4+ T cells sorted from spleen or lymph node cells, taken before transplant. This sequence originates from a human donor who was the organ donor for an intestinal transplant. The J gene is TRBJ2-7, the V gene TRBV5-4; TRBD2 aligns across 9 bases. CDR3 amino acids: CASSLSSGGTYEQYF. The CDR3 region has the DNA TGTGCCAGCAGCTTAAGTAGCGGGGGTACCTACGAGCAGTACTTC.